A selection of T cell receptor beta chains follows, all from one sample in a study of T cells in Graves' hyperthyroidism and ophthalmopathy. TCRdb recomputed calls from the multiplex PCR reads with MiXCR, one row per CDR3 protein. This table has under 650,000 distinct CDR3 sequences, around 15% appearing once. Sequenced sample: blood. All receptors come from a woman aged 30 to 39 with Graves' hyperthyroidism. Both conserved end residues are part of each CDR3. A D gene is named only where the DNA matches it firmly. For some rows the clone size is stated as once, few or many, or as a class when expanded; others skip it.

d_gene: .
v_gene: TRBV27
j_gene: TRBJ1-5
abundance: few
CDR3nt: TGTGCCAGCAGTTTACCGAGAGGACAGCTCAGCAATCAGCCCCAGCATTTT
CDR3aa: CASSLPRGQLSNQPQHF

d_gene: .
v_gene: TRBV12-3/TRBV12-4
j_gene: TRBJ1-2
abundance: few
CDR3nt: TGTGCCAGCGGGAATCCCGGGGGCTATGGCTACACCTTC
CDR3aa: CASGNPGGYGYTF

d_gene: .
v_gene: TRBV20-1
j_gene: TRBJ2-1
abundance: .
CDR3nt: TGCAGTGCTAGATATCGAGACTCCGTCGGTCCACGGTACAATGAGCAGTTCTTC
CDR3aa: CSARYRDSVGPRYNEQFF

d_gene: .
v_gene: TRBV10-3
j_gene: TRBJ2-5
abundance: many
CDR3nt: TGTGCCATCAGTGAGACTAGCCCAGCATGGGAGGAGACCCAGTACTTC
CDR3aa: CAISETSPAWEETQYF

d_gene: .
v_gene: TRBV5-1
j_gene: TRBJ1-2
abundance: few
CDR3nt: TGCGCCAGCAGCTCATCGCAGGGGCGTGATGGCTACACCTTC
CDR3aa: CASSSSQGRDGYTF

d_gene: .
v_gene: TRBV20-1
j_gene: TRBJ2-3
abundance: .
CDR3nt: TGCAGTGCTAGAGAACCGTACGGTACGCAGTATTTT
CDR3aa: CSAREPYGTQYF

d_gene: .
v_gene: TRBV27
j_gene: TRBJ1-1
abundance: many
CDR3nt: TGTGCCAGCAGTTTGGTGAAGAACACTGAAGCTTTCTTT
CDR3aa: CASSLVKNTEAFF

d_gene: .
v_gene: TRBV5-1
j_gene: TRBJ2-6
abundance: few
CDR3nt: TGCGCCAGCAGCTTCCAGGCGAGCTCTGGGGCCAACGTCCTGACTTTC
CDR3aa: CASSFQASSGANVLTF

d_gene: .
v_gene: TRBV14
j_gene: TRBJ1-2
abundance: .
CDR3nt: TGTGCCAGCAGCCGCCTTACCGGGACAGGCTACACCTTC
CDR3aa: CASSRLTGTGYTF

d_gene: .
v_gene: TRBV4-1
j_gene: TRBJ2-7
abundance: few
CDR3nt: TGCGCCAGCAGCCAGACCGAAAATGGCTACGAGCAGTACTTC
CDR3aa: CASSQTENGYEQYF

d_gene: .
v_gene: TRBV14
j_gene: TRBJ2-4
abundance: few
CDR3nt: TGTGCCAGCAGCCCCGGACCGAGAAACATTCAGTACTTC
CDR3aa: CASSPGPRNIQYF

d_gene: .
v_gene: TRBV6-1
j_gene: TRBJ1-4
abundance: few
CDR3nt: TGTGCCAGCAGTGAATGGCGGGGGGCTAATGAAAAACTGTTTTTT
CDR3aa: CASSEWRGANEKLFF

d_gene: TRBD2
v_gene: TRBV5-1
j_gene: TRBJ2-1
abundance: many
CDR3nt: TGCGCCAGCAGCTTGGGAGGGGGACTAGCGGCCAACAATGAGCAGTTCTTC
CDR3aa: CASSLGGGLAANNEQFF

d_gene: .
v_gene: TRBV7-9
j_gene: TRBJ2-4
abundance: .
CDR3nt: TGTGCCAGCAGCTTAAGCCTACTTCAAAACATTCAGTACTTC
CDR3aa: CASSLSLLQNIQYF

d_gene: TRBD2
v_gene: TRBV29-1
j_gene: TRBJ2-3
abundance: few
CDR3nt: TGCAGCGTGACCAGCGGGGGACGATCCGTAGATACGCAGTATTTT
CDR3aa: CSVTSGGRSVDTQYF

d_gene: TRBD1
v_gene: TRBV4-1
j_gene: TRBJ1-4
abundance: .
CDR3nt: TGCGCCAGCAGCCAAGCGCAGGGGGTATCCAGTGAAAAACTGTTTTTT
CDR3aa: CASSQAQGVSSEKLFF

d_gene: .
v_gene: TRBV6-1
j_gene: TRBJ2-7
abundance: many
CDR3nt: TGTGCCAGCAGTCCCGGTTTGCGGGAGCAGTACTTC
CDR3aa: CASSPGLREQYF

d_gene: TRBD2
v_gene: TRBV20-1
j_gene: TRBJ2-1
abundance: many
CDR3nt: TGCAGTGCTAGAGCAGCGGGGGTCTACAATGAGCAGTTCTTC
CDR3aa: CSARAAGVYNEQFF

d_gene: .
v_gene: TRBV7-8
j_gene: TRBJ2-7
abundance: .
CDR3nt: TGTGCCAGCAGCTTGGGGGGAACATTAAGTTTCTATTACGAGCAGTACTTC
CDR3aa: CASSLGGTLSFYYEQYF

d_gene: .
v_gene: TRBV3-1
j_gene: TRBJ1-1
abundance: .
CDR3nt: TGTGGCAGCAGTCTCGGGAGGGCCCACACTGAAGCTTTCTTT
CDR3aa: CGSSLGRAHTEAFF

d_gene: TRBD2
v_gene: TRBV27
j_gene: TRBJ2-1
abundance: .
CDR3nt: TGTGCCAGCAGTTCCCAAACCTATACTAGCGGGTCCTACAATGAGCAGTTCTTC
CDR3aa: CASSSQTYTSGSYNEQFF

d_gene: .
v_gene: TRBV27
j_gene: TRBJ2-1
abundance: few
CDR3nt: TGTGCCAGCAGTTTTAGGGGGAGGGACTCCCCGTACAATGAGCTGTTCTTC
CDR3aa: CASSFRGRDSPYNELFF